This is a list of T cell receptor beta chains from one sample in a study of cytomegalovirus exposure and HLA in healthy donors. Produced via immunoSEQ multiplex PCR; TCRdb's table is partial and in-frame only. The sample includes more than 250,000 clones, about 90% of them seen just once. The sequenced sample was PBMCs. These TCRs come from a woman in her late teens or twenties in good health and CMV-seronegative. Each CDR3 is given with its conserved first and last residue. A D gene is named only where the DNA matches it firmly. Some rows have no size entry. The others give once, few or many, or a class for an expanded clone.

.	TRBD1	TRBV5-1	TRBJ1-4	TGCGCCAGCAGCTTGGCCTTCACGAATAGTTTGGGACAGGGGCAAAAACTGTTTTTT	CASSLAFTNSLGQGQKLFF
.	.	TRBV2	TRBJ1-1	TGTGCCAGCACCCCTGCACGAGGATACACTGAAGCTTTCTTT	CASTPARGYTEAFF
.	TRBD2	TRBV5-6	TRBJ2-3	TGTGCCAGCAGCCCTGGGGGGGGAGGTCAGACGCAGTATTTT	CASSPGGGGQTQYF
.	.	TRBV30	TRBJ1-1	TGTGCCTGGAGCACAGGGAGCACTGAAGCTTTCTTT	CAWSTGSTEAFF
.	TRBD2	TRBV7-3	TRBJ2-7	TGTGCCAGCAGCCCAGGACTAGCGGGGGACGAGCAGTACTTC	CASSPGLAGDEQYF
.	TRBD1	TRBV10-3	TRBJ2-5	TGTGCCATCAGTACGACAGGGCTTGAGACCCAGTACTTC	CAISTTGLETQYF
.	TRBD1	TRBV18	TRBJ2-7	TGTGCCAGCTCTCCGACAGGGGGTGCCTACGAGCAGTACTTC	CASSPTGGAYEQYF
.	TRBD1	TRBV6-5	TRBJ1-1	TGTGCCAGCAGAGGACAGGGTAAAAACACTGAAGCTTTCTTT	CASRGQGKNTEAFF
.	.	TRBV7-6	TRBJ2-3	TGTGCCAGCAGCCTCACATATACGGATACGCAGTATTTT	CASSLTYTDTQYF
.	TRBD1	TRBV29-1	TRBJ1-5	TGCAGCGTTAGACAGGGTTCCAGCAATCAGCCCCAGCATTTT	CSVRQGSSNQPQHF
.	TRBD2	TRBV30	TRBJ2-5	TGTGCCTGGAGTGGAGGACTAGCGGGGGGGACACAAGAGACCCAGTACTTC	CAWSGGLAGGTQETQYF
.	.	TRBV7-7	TRBJ2-1	TGTGCTAGCAGCTTAGCACAGGGTGAGCAGTTCTTC	CASSLAQGEQFF
.	TRBD1	TRBV5-1	TRBJ1-6	TGCGCCAGCTCCCAGGGGGCGAGTAATTCACCCCTCCACTTT	CASSQGASNSPLHF
.	.	TRBV2	TRBJ2-5	TGTGCCAGCAGTCGCCCGTCCAAAGGGGAAGAGACCCAGTACTTC	CASSRPSKGEETQYF
.	.	TRBV27	TRBJ1-5	TGTGCCAGCAGTTTATCGGGTGGAGATAGCAATCAGCCCCAGCATTTT	CASSLSGGDSNQPQHF
.	.	TRBV27	TRBJ1-5	TGTGCCAGCAGTTTGGGGCTGAGCAATCAGCCCCAGCATTTT	CASSLGLSNQPQHF
once	.	TRBV5-6	TRBJ1-1	TGTGCCAGCAGCTTGATCGAGGGGGGGAGGACTGAAGCTTTCTTT	CASSLIEGGRTEAFF
once	TRBD1	TRBV19	TRBJ1-4	TGTGCCAGTAGTACAGGGACAGGGATGGTCATTAATGAAAAACTGTTTTTT	CASSTGTGMVINEKLFF
.	.	TRBV5-1	TRBJ2-7	TGCGCCAGCAGCTTGGAATGGGCGGGGGCGTGGGGTGAGCAGTACTTC	CASSLEWAGAWGEQYF
.	TRBD1	TRBV19	TRBJ1-2	TGTGCCAGTAGTATGGACAGGTTGAGGGACATGGGCTACACCTTC	CASSMDRLRDMGYTF
.	.	TRBV5-1	TRBJ1-2	TGCGCCAGCAGCCTTGAAAGGGGCTATGGCTACACCTTC	CASSLERGYGYTF
.	TRBD2	TRBV7-9	TRBJ2-1	TGTTCCAGCAGCTTCCTAGCGGGGGGAAACAATGAGCAGTTCTTC	CSSSFLAGGNNEQFF
.	.	TRBV30	TRBJ2-7	TGTGCCTGGCTAAGGCCTGGGCGAGATTACGAGCAGTACTTC	CAWLRPGRDYEQYF
.	.	TRBV9	TRBJ2-2	TGTGCCAGCAGCGCCGGTGCGTGGCAGGGACTGACCGGGGAGCTGTTTTTT	CASSAGAWQGLTGELFF
.	.	TRBV18	TRBJ1-6	TGTGCCAGCTCACCCTCGGGGGGGCAACCCCTCCACTTT	CASSPSGGQPLHF
.	TRBD2	TRBV7-3	TRBJ2-7	TGTGCCAGCAGCTTGGTCGCAGCGGGGGATGAGTACTTC	CASSLVAAGDEYF
.	.	TRBV29-1	TRBJ1-2	TGCAGCGTTGCTTTTCCCCCAACTTTTTATGGCTACACCTTC	CSVAFPPTFYGYTF
once	.	TRBV18	TRBJ1-1	TGTGCCAGCTCACCACCTAACGAGGCAGTAGGCACTGAAGCTTTCTTT	CASSPPNEAVGTEAFF
once	TRBD2	TRBV30	TRBJ2-5	TGTGCCTGGAGTTTAGCGGGGGGTAGGAAAGAGACCCAGTACTTC	CAWSLAGGRKETQYF
once	.	TRBV30	TRBJ1-1	TGTGCCTGGAGTGAAGTCCGTAGGGGCAACTTGAACACTGAAGCTTTCTTT	CAWSEVRRGNLNTEAFF
.	.	TRBV5-4	TRBJ2-2	TGTGCCAGCAGCTTCCCGGACAGAACCGGGGAGCTGTTTTTT	CASSFPDRTGELFF
once	.	TRBV6-1	TRBJ2-1	TGTGCCAGCAGCGTGACAGAGAGGAATGAGCAGTTCTTC	CASSVTERNEQFF
few	.	TRBV7-6	TRBJ2-1	TGTGCCAGTTCCCTCAGGGGCCGGTCGGACGGGGGGATAGACAATGAGCAGTTCTTC	CASSLRGRSDGGIDNEQFF
once	TRBD2	TRBV7-2	TRBJ2-3	TGTGCCAGCAACTATGGGGGTAGCGGGGGACTAACAGATACGCAGTATTTT	CASNYGGSGGLTDTQYF
.	.	TRBV6-5	TRBJ2-1	TGTGCCAGCAGCCGCGACAGTTACAATGAGCAGTTCTTC	CASSRDSYNEQFF
.	TRBD2	TRBV14	TRBJ2-2	TGTGCCAGCAGCCACCCGGGTAGCGGGGGTAACGGGGAGCTGTTTTTT	CASSHPGSGGNGELFF
.	TRBD1	TRBV10-3	TRBJ1-2	TGTGCCATCAGTGGTACCAGGGGGATTCCCGCAGGCTACACCTTC	CAISGTRGIPAGYTF
.	.	TRBV27	TRBJ1-4	TGTGCCAGCAGTTTCGCCTGGGGCGTTGATGAAAAACTGTTTTTT	CASSFAWGVDEKLFF
.	TRBD2	TRBV9	TRBJ2-1	TGTGCCAGCAGCCCGCGGACTAGCGGGGGACTTGAGCAGTTCTTC	CASSPRTSGGLEQFF
.	.	TRBV6-6	TRBJ1-2	TGTGCCAGCAGTTACTCGGCAGGGGACGGCTACACCTTC	CASSYSAGDGYTF
few	TRBD1	TRBV29-1	TRBJ2-3	TGCAGCGTTGCGGGACAGCACAGCACAGATACGCAGTATTTT	CSVAGQHSTDTQYF
.	.	TRBV27	TRBJ2-7	TGTGCCACAGTCAGGTGGGCCCCATTCGAGCAGTACTTC	CATVRWAPFEQYF
.	.	TRBV7-2	TRBJ1-2	TGTGCCAGCAGCTTAGTCGGCCAGGGAAGGACTGGCTACACCTTC	CASSLVGQGRTGYTF
once	.	TRBV6-5	TRBJ2-5	TGTGCCAGCAGTTACTCGCGCAGGGTGTGGGAGACCCAGTACTTC	CASSYSRRVWETQYF
.	TRBD1	TRBV2	TRBJ2-7	TGTGCCAGCAGCGCATTTGGGACAGGGGTCTCCTACGAGCAGTACTTC	CASSAFGTGVSYEQYF
.	TRBD2	TRBV30	TRBJ2-5	TGTGCCTGGAGTTATAGCGGGGGCGAAGAGACCCAGTACTTC	CAWSYSGGEETQYF
once	TRBD2	TRBV5-1	TRBJ2-3	TGCGCCAGCAGCTTGGACAGAAGCGGGGGCTCCTCTGGGACGCAGTATTTT	CASSLDRSGGSSGTQYF
once	.	TRBV6-5	TRBJ2-5	TGTGCCAGCAGATTAGGGGGTAAACAAGAGACCCAGTACTTC	CASRLGGKQETQYF
.	.	TRBV19	TRBJ1-6	TGTGCCAGTAGTGGAGGGGGAGGGTCCTATAATTCACCCCTCCACTTT	CASSGGGGSYNSPLHF
.	.	TRBV7-9	TRBJ1-1	TGTGCCAGCAGGGGAGGGAGTAGCAACACTGAAGCTTTCTTT	CASRGGSSNTEAFF
.	.	TRBV30	TRBJ1-4	TGTGCCTGCGGACAGTCAACTAATGAAAAACTGTTTTTT	CACGQSTNEKLFF
.	TRBD1	TRBV9	TRBJ1-1	TGTGCCAGCAGCCTACGACAGGGGTTTGAAGCTTTCTTT	CASSLRQGFEAFF
.	.	TRBV19	TRBJ1-2	TGTGCCAGTACCAAAAACTTACCTGGGGGGAGTGCTACCTTC	CASTKNLPGGSATF
.	.	TRBV27	TRBJ2-2	TGTGCCAGCAGCCGCGGGGGGGAGCTGTTTTTT	CASSRGGELFF